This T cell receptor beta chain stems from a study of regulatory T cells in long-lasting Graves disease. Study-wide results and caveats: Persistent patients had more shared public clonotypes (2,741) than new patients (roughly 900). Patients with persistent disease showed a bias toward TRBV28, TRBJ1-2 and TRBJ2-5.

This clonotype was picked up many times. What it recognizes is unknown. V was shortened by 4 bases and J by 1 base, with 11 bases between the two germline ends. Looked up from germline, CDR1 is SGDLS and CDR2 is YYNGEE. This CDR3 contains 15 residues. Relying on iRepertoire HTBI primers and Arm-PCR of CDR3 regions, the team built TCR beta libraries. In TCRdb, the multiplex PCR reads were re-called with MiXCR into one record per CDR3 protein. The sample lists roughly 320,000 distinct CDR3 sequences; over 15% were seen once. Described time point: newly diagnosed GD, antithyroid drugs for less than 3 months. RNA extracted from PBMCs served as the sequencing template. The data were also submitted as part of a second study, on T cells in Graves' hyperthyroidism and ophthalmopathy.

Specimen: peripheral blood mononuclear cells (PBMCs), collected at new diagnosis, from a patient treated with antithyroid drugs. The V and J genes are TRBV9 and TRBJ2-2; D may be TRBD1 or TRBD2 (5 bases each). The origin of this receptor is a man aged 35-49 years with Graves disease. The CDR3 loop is CASSTGTGNTGELFF. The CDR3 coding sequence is TGTGCCAGCAGCACCGGGACGGGGAACACCGGGGAGCTGTTTTTT.